This T cell receptor (beta chain) was observed in a study of Ad26.COV2.S vaccination and SARS-CoV-2 variants. Sequencing used immunoSEQ multiplex PCR; TCRdb keeps in-frame clones, though not all of them. This repertoire shows about 400,000 clones, about 91% found once; its top ten account for 1.5% to 2%. Regarding treatment: roughly 19 received Ad26.COV2.S at low or high dose, single or two shots; roughly 5 received placebo; per-sample allocation not given. Sampling took place 63 days after the first vaccine or placebo injection. The CDR3 runs 15 residues. Germline assignment: CDR1 SGHAT and CDR2 FQDESV (reference sequence). Trimming at V came to 4 bases and at J to 4 bases, leaving 8 bases not matched to a gene.

This specimen was peripheral blood, taken in a trial of Ad26.COV2.S vaccine versus placebo. This TCR came from a person between 18 and 60 years old who received the Ad26.COV2.S COVID-19 vaccine or a placebo. The chain links TRBV11-1 to TRBJ2-5, with 8 positions matching TRBD1. CDR3 in DNA: TGTGCCAGCAGCTCCGGACAGGGAAGAGGAGAGACCCAGTACTTC. Protein: CASSSGQGRGETQYF. Using reference TRBV11-1 and TRBJ2-5 for the parts outside the CDR3, the full variable domain is EAEVAQSPRYKITEKSQAVAFWCDPISGHATLYWYRQILGQGPELLVQFQDESVVDDSQLPKDRFSAERLKGVDSTLKIQPAELGDSAMYLCASSSGQGRGETQYFGPGTRLLVL.